What follows describes a single T cell receptor beta chain. What it binds is unknown. This record belongs to a study of T cell responses to AZD1222 COVID-19 vaccine. Whole-study results and caveats: Clonal diversity may have been underestimated in mostly white British donors. Nearly half of spike-specific TCRs reportedly target variant regions that are unmutated in the B.1.351 and B.1.1.7 variants. Scientists sampled the repertoires only once the peak T cell response had passed.

Only in-frame clones appear in the TCRdb table, and some are missing; sequencing was by immunoSEQ multiplex PCR. The data contain some 84,000 clones, 80% to 90% of them singletons. CDR1 is LGHDT and CDR2 is YNNKEL in the germline V gene (reference sequence). V dropped 0 bases and J dropped 11 bases, with 11 bases sitting between them. The CDR3 totals 13 residues. The sample was peripheral blood, taken 28 days after the second AZD1222 dose. The source is an adult who received the AZD1222 COVID-19 vaccine. The genes are TRBV3-1 (or the pseudogene TRBV3-2) and TRBJ1-5, with D perhaps matching TRBD1 (5 bases). The CDR3 DNA is TGTGCCAGCAGCCAAGATTGGGGCCAGGCCCAGCATTTT. Amino acid sequence: CASSQDWGQAQHF.